This is a list of T cell receptor beta chains from one sample in a study of neurological immune-mediated disorders. One entry per CDR3 protein results from TCRdb running MiXCR on the 5' RACE reads. Among approximately 100,000 distinct CDR3 sequences, roughly 3.5% were seen once, and the ten largest hold less than 3%. Sequenced sample: PBMCs. The receptors originated from a woman aged 50 to 65 with multiple sclerosis. CDR3s include the opening cysteine and the closing phenylalanine or tryptophan. Each record gives: V gene, J gene, clone size, D gene, CDR3 DNA, CDR3 protein. D genes are given only for firm matches. Clone size is not always given. Where it is, it says once, few, many or a class for expanded clones.

TRBV5-1	TRBJ1-2	many	-	TGCGCCAGCAGCCCCCAGGGTGACTATGGCTACACCTTC	CASSPQGDYGYTF
TRBV2	TRBJ1-1	many	-	TGTGCCAGCAGGAACCCGATGTTAGGGGAGAACACTGAAGCTTTCTTT	CASRNPMLGENTEAFF
TRBV7-2	TRBJ1-2	many	-	TGTGCCAGCAGCTCTTATACGGGCAGAACTAACTATGGCTACACCTTC	CASSSYTGRTNYGYTF
TRBV5-1	TRBJ1-2	many	TRBD1	TGCGCCAGCGGCCGGGACAGGGGGAACTATGGCTACACCTTC	CASGRDRGNYGYTF
TRBV20-1	TRBJ1-6	many	-	TGCAGTGCTAGACACACCCTGGGCAGGGCCTATAATTCACCCCTCCACTTT	CSARHTLGRAYNSPLHF
TRBV7-2	TRBJ2-7	many	TRBD2	TGTGCCAGCAGCAATAGCGGGCACTACGAGCAGTACTTC	CASSNSGHYEQYF
TRBV9	TRBJ2-2	many	-	TGTGCCAGCAGCGTAGGTCCCGGGGAGCTGTTTTTT	CASSVGPGELFF
TRBV5-6	TRBJ2-2	many	-	TGTGCCAGCAGCCTGAGGCTAGACTCCGGGGAGCTGTTTTTT	CASSLRLDSGELFF
TRBV6-2/TRBV6-3	TRBJ2-1	-	TRBD1	TGTGCCAGCAGTTCCACAACTGGACAGGACACGTTCTTC	CASSSTTGQDTFF
TRBV10-3	TRBJ2-1	many	TRBD2	TGTGCCATCAGTGAGTCGTTCCTAGCGGGGGAGACCTACAATGAGCAGTTCTTC	CAISESFLAGETYNEQFF
TRBV28	TRBJ2-1	many	-	TGTGCCAGCAGTACCGGGACTTTCAATGAGCAGTTCTTC	CASSTGTFNEQFF
TRBV5-1	TRBJ2-5	many	TRBD2	TGCGCCAGCACGAATCGACTAGCGGGGGCCCAAGAGACCCAGTACTTC	CASTNRLAGAQETQYF
TRBV6-6	TRBJ1-6	many	TRBD1	TGTGCCAGCAAAATACAGGGGGTGGGTTCACCCCTCCACTTT	CASKIQGVGSPLHF
TRBV7-7	TRBJ2-3	many	TRBD2	TGTGCTAGCAGCCCCTCTAGCGGGGGGGCAGATACGCAGTATTTT	CASSPSSGGADTQYF
TRBV4-3	TRBJ2-7	many	TRBD2	TGCGCCAGCAGCCAAGACATTTGGGGTCTAGCGGGGGGCTTACTCTACGAGCAGTACTTC	CASSQDIWGLAGGLLYEQYF
TRBV6-5	TRBJ2-5	many	-	TGTGCCAGCAGTTACTTGAAGACCCAGTACTTC	CASSYLKTQYF
TRBV10-3	TRBJ2-7	many	-	TGTGCCATCAGTGGGGGGGAGTTACGGAACGAGCAGTACTTC	CAISGGELRNEQYF
TRBV5-1	TRBJ1-6	many	TRBD1	TGCGCCAGCAGCCTGTGGACAGGGGAACCCCTCCACTTT	CASSLWTGEPLHF
TRBV28	TRBJ1-1	many	-	TGTGCCAGCAGTGCAGGTATAACTGAAGCTTTCTTT	CASSAGITEAFF
TRBV15	TRBJ2-2	many	-	TGTGCCACCAGCAGAGCCGTCGCCGGGGAGCTGTTTTTT	CATSRAVAGELFF
TRBV5-1	TRBJ1-5	many	-	TGCGCCAGCAGCTTGGTAGGCGGGAATCAGCCCCAGCATTTT	CASSLVGGNQPQHF
TRBV15	TRBJ1-2	many	-	TGTGCCACCAGCAGAGTAGTAGGGGCAAATTTCGATGGCTACACCTTC	CATSRVVGANFDGYTF
TRBV7-2	TRBJ2-1	many	-	TGTGCCAGCAGCACACAATGGGGGGGCCCCTACAATGAGCAGTTCTTC	CASSTQWGGPYNEQFF
TRBV4-3	TRBJ1-6	many	-	TGCGCCAGCAGTCCAACAGGGTTTGATTCACCCCTCCACTTT	CASSPTGFDSPLHF
TRBV6-1	TRBJ2-3	many	-	TGTGCCAGCACGATGAGGGGGAACACAGATACGCAGTATTTT	CASTMRGNTDTQYF
TRBV5-4	TRBJ1-3	many	-	TGTGCCAGCAGCCGACTTTACTCTGGAAACACCATATATTTT	CASSRLYSGNTIYF
TRBV6-5	TRBJ2-7	many	-	TGTGCCAGCAGCTCCCCCAGGCGCCTACAGTACTTC	CASSSPRRLQYF
TRBV5-1	TRBJ2-5	many	-	TGCGCCAGCAGCAGCTCAGGGGCAGAGACCCAGTACTTC	CASSSSGAETQYF
TRBV6-5	TRBJ2-5	many	TRBD1	TGTGCCAGCAGTTACTCTATTTTATACGGACAGGGAGTGACCCAGTACTTC	CASSYSILYGQGVTQYF
TRBV15	TRBJ1-6	many	-	TGTGCCACCAGCAGAGATGGCAGGATCGGATCACCCCTCCACTTT	CATSRDGRIGSPLHF
TRBV6-2/TRBV6-3	TRBJ2-7	many	TRBD2	TGTGCCAGCAATAATAAGCGGGGGGTCTCCTACGAGCAGTACTTC	CASNNKRGVSYEQYF
TRBV5-1	TRBJ2-3	many	-	TGCGCCAGCAGCTTGCCACAGGGTTCCACAGATACGCAGTATTTT	CASSLPQGSTDTQYF